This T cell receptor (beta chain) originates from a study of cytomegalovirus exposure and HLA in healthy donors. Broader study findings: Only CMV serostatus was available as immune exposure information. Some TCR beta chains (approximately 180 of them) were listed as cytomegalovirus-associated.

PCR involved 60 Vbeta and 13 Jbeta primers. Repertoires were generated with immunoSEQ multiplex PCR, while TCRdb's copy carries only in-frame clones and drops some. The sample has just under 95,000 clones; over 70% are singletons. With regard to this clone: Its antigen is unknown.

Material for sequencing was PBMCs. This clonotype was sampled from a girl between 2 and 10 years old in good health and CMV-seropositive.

CDR3: CASSPLGQGASFSPAYGYTF. DNA for the CDR3: TGTGCCAGCTCACCACTGGGACAGGGGGCTTCCTTCAGCCCAGCCTATGGCTACACCTTC. This chain connects TRBV18 to TRBJ1-2, with 12 bases aligning to TRBD1. This CDR3 is built from 20 residues. V trimming: 1 base; J trimming: 4 bases; junction bases outside the gene matches: 16. Germline loops: CDR1 KGHSH, CDR2 LQKENI.